Shown below are 24 T cell receptor beta chains from a single sample sequenced in a study of shared clonotypes between healthy human individuals. Profiled with immunoSEQ multiplex PCR; TCRdb holds only in-frame clones, not every one. The sample holds some 2,500,000 clones, more than 85% seen once. The sequenced material came from naive CD4+ T cells from PBMCs. Subset described: CD45RA+ positively selected. Receptors originate from a man between 18 and 29 years old in good health. Some clones in this sample may be carry-over from other donors' samples.

The CDR3 DNA reads as TGTGCCAGCGAGGGGACGCCCTACGAGCAGTACTTC. Amino acids: CASEGTPYEQYF. The V gene is TRBV2, the J gene TRBJ2-7; D is tentatively TRBD1 or TRBD2 (5 bases each). The CDR3 length is 12 residues. The V end was cut by 8 bases, the J end by 2 bases, with 10 bases between. Germline V gene sequence: CDR1 SNHLY, CDR2 FYNNEI.

About this clone itself: This sample includes further DNA sequences coding for the same CDR3. This rearrangement joins TRBV28 to TRBJ2-7; D perhaps matches TRBD2 (5 bases). The CDR3 consists of 12 residues. From germline, CDR1 is MDHEN and CDR2 SYDVKM. Trimming stripped 6 bases from V and 3 bases from J, with 9 bases between. The CDR3 is CASSRGFYEQYF. The CDR3 DNA is TGTGCCAGCAGCCGGGGATTCTACGAGCAGTACTTC.

The V gene is TRBV11-3, the J gene TRBJ2-1; tentatively, D is TRBD2 (6 bases). Trimming pared 0 bases from V and 7 bases from J, leaving 19 bases between. Germline V gene lookup returns CDR1 SGHNT and CDR2 YENEEA. The CDR3 totals 17 residues. This CDR3 reads CASSLDSGDWGGNEQFF. CDR3 nucleotides: TGTGCCAGCAGCTTAGACTCGGGGGACTGGGGTGGGAATGAGCAGTTCTTC.

CDR3 sequence (DNA): TGCGCCAGCAGCCAAGCTCGGGCTAGCGGAACCTACGAGCAGTACTTC. It translates to CASSQARASGTYEQYF. The chain has TRBV4-3 and TRBJ2-7; 7 nucleotides agree with TRBD2. Germline V gene data show CDR1 as LGHNA and CDR2 as YSLEER. The CDR3 is 16 residues long. V was clipped by 1 base and J by 2 bases; unmatched bases: 8.

This chain joins TRBV28 and TRBJ1-2, with 10 bases that match TRBD1. Unmatched junction bases numbered 7, after V lost 6 bases and J lost 3 bases. CDR1 is MDHEN and CDR2 is SYDVKM in the germline V gene. There are 15 residues in the CDR3. CDR3 DNA sequence: TGTGCCAGCAGCCTGGGACAGGGGACCTACTATGGCTACACCTTC. This gives the protein CASSLGQGTYYGYTF.

J is TRBJ1-5 and V is TRBV15, with a weak D call TRBD1 (6 bases). The CDR3 extends over 14 amino acids. Germline V gene lookup returns CDR1 LNHNV and CDR2 YYDKDF (reference sequence). V lost 5 bases and J 3 bases, leaving 11 bases between the germline ends. CDR3 residues: CATSLDRFNQPQHF. The CDR3 DNA is TGTGCCACCAGCCTGGACAGATTCAATCAGCCCCAGCATTTT.

The rearrangement joins TRBV7-9 to TRBJ2-7, with TRBD1 matching over 9 bases. The V gene's germline CDR1 is SEHNR and CDR2 FQNEAQ (reference sequence). J lost 3 bases, V lost 4 bases, and 4 bases had no gene match. This CDR3 is built from 14 residues. CDR3 sequence reads: CASSSWTGDYEQYF. The CDR3 DNA follows: TGTGCCAGCAGCTCCTGGACAGGGGACTACGAGCAGTACTTC.

The rearrangement links TRBV4-2 to TRBJ2-5; D is possibly TRBD2 (5 bases). TRBJ2-7 matches the DNA end more closely, so the J call is doubtful. Germline V gene lookup returns CDR1 LGHNA and CDR2 YNFKEQ. The CDR3 spans 16 residues. The CDR3 region is CASSLTVGLEYYEQYF. CDR3 nucleotides: TGTGCCAGCAGCCTAACGGTAGGACTGGAGTATTACGAGCAGTACTTC.

The table lists this clone with a count of one. The chain has TRBV18 and TRBJ2-1, with 11 bases matching TRBD2. The CDR3 loop spans 19 amino acids. The V and J ends lost 3 bases and 6 bases, in that order; junction bases with no gene match: 16. Looked up from germline, CDR1 is KGHSH and CDR2 is LQKENI. The CDR3 DNA reads TGTGCCAGCTCACCGCGACTAGCGGGAACCGTTCGGGCAGGCAATGAGCAGTTCTTC. This gives the protein CASSPRLAGTVRAGNEQFF.

The chain has TRBV28 and TRBJ1-1; no clear D gene. V was trimmed by 5 bases and J by 5 bases, leaving 9 bases between them. This CDR3 spans 12 amino acids. Germline V CDR1 and CDR2: MDHEN, SYDVKM. For the CDR3, the DNA is TGTGCCAGCAGTACCGTTTTGACTGAAGCTTTCTTT. Translated: CASSTVLTEAFF.

Remarks on this clone: This sequence may be a read error, since a much larger clone differs from it by one base. V and J are TRBV6-1 and TRBJ2-2; D not certain. The CDR3 has 12 residues. Germline V gives CDR1 MNHNS, CDR2 SASEGT. V lost 6 bases and J lost 2, with 4 bases in between. This CDR3 reads CASRLNTGELFF. The CDR3 DNA reads as TGTGCCAGCAGATTAAACACCGGGGAGCTGTTTTTT.

This clone came up once. The chain couples TRBV18 to TRBJ2-7; D tentatively reads TRBD1 or TRBD2 (5 bases each). The CDR3 is made up of 14 amino acids. Germline lookup yields CDR1 KGHSH and CDR2 LQKENI. The germline V and J ends were trimmed by 2 bases and 3 bases, with 11 bases remaining between them. The CDR3, as DNA: TGTGCCAGCTCACCAGCTAGCAGGGACTACGAGCAGTACTTC. Translation: CASSPASRDYEQYF.

The rearrangement uses TRBV19 and TRBJ1-2, with D perhaps TRBD1 (5 bases). The germline gives CDR1 LNHDA, CDR2 SQIVND (reference sequence). The CDR3 runs to 12 residues. Trimming stripped 7 bases from V and 5 bases from J, with 11 bases between. The CDR3 sequence: CASIGEGYGYTF. CDR3 coding DNA: TGTGCCAGTATCGGGGAGGGGTATGGCTACACCTTC.

The V call is TRBV6-1, the J call TRBJ1-1, with D uncertain. The V and J ends lost 7 bases and 0 bases respectively, with 3 bases between them. Germline V gene lookup returns CDR1 MNHNS and CDR2 SASEGT. The CDR3 extends over 11 amino acids. CDR3 nucleotide sequence: TGTGCCAGCATCATGAACACTGAAGCTTTCTTT. Translating gives CASIMNTEAFF.

This chain uses TRBV6-6 with TRBJ1-1; unclear D gene. From germline, CDR1 is MNHNY and CDR2 SVGAGI (reference sequence). With 6 bases removed from V and 1 base from J, the gap between germline ends came to 6 bases. The CDR3 contains 12 residues. For the CDR3, the DNA is TGTGCCAGCAGCCTATCGAACACTGAAGCTTTCTTT. This sequence encodes CASSLSNTEAFF.

This clone was found once. This chain links TRBV23-1 with TRBJ1-4, with D unresolved. TRBV23-1 is an open reading frame, and its role is uncertain. The CDR3 length is 18 residues. Trimming shortened V by 0 bases and J by 0 bases, and 14 bases separated the two germline ends. CDR3: CASSQSPAATATNEKLFF. The CDR3 nucleotides read TGCGCCAGCAGTCAATCCCCAGCAGCAACTGCAACTAATGAAAAACTGTTTTTT.

The chain has TRBV7-9 and TRBJ2-3; TRBD2 agrees at 8 bases. The CDR3 runs to 14 residues. The germline CDR1 and CDR2 sequences are SEHNR and FQNEAQ (reference sequence). With 7 bases clipped from V and 3 bases from J, the junction kept 6 bases outside the gene matches. The CDR3 region is CASTPAGGTDTQYF. The CDR3 region has the DNA TGTGCCAGCACTCCCGCGGGGGGAACAGATACGCAGTATTTT.

The CDR3, as DNA: TGTGCCAGCAGGGAACAGGGGGCCACTGAAGCTTTCTTT. This gives the protein CASREQGATEAFF. The V call is TRBV6-1, the J call TRBJ1-1, with 9 positions matching TRBD1. There are 13 residues in the CDR3. Trimming took 6 bases from V and 4 from J; bases not matched to a gene: 3. Germline V gene lookup returns CDR1 MNHNS and CDR2 SASEGT.

Turning to this clone: The sample holds other DNA sequences that translate to the same CDR3. The chain joins TRBV2 to TRBJ1-3; D gene uncertain. This CDR3 is built from 11 residues. Per germline, CDR1 SNHLY and CDR2 FYNNEI. Between the trimmed V and J ends, which lost 4 bases and 4 bases, there was a span of 2 bases. The CDR3 loop reads CASSGGNTIYF. The CDR3 coding sequence is TGTGCCAGCAGTGGGGGAAACACCATATATTTT.

V is TRBV27 and J is TRBJ2-3; 11 positions match TRBD1. The CDR3 is 16 residues long. J was trimmed by 3 bases and V by 10 bases; bases with no gene match: 12. The V gene's germline CDR1 is MNHEY and CDR2 SMNVEV (reference sequence). CDR3 residues: CATRRTGTGGTDTQYF. DNA of the CDR3: TGTGCCACGCGAAGAACCGGGACAGGGGGAACAGATACGCAGTATTTT.

The chain recombines TRBV5-6 with TRBJ2-2; TRBD2 matches 12 bases. There are 16 residues in the CDR3. V shed 1 base and J 8 bases; nucleotides not matched to a gene: 6. Germline assignment: CDR1 SGHDT and CDR2 YYEEEE. CDR3 DNA sequence: TGTGCCAGCAGCTTGTGGCTAGCGGGAGGGGAAGGGGAGCTGTTTTTT. Residues: CASSLWLAGGEGELFF.

Concerning this clone: Mismatch with germline at one junction end may stem from a read error. The chain has TRBV2 and TRBJ1-1, with 7 positions matching TRBD1. Germline values: CDR1 SNHLY, CDR2 FYNNEI. The CDR3 contains 13 residues. As DNA, the CDR3 is TGTGCCAGCGGTGACAGGGCTGGCACTGAAGCTTTCTTT. Translated: CASGDRAGTEAFF.

The chain employs TRBV29-1 and TRBJ2-5; 10 positions agree with TRBD1. Germline CDR1 and CDR2: SQVTM and ANQGSEA. This CDR3 has 14 amino acids. V lost 4 bases, J lost 4 bases, and 6 bases stayed unmatched. The CDR3 DNA sequence: TGCAGCGTTGTGGGACAGGGGAGTAGAGAGACCCAGTACTTC. Encoded protein: CSVVGQGSRETQYF.

The V call is TRBV5-1, the J call TRBJ1-1; TRBD1 agrees at 7 bases. The V and J ends lost 6 bases and 1 base, in that order; junction bases with no gene match: 6. The V gene's germline CDR1 is SGHRS and CDR2 YFSETQ. This CDR3 spans 14 amino acids. The DNA of the CDR3 is TGCGCCAGCACCCCCGGGACAGCGAACACTGAAGCTTTCTTT. Protein sequence: CASTPGTANTEAFF.